The 6 T cell receptor beta chains given below trace back to one sample, sequenced in a study of CD8 T cells in Susac syndrome. Reverse transcription of 0.5 to 1 ug RNA was carried out with random hexamers. In TCRdb, the immunoSEQ multiplex PCR reads were re-called with MiXCR into one record per CDR3 protein. The sample shows 180,000 or so distinct CDR3 sequences, about 95% of them seen only once. Specimen: CD4+ T cells from PBMCs. The receptors come from a human donor in good health.

J is TRBJ1-1 and V is TRBV20-1; D gene unclear. V lost 5 bases to trimming and J lost 7 bases, with 14 bases between them. CDR1 and CDR2 from the germline V gene are DFQATT and SNEGSKA (reference sequence). This CDR3 is 12 amino acids long. CDR3 protein: CSALGIPGEAFF. The CDR3 DNA sequence: TGCAGTGCTCTTGGGATTCCAGGTGAAGCTTTCTTT.

The V call is TRBV11-2, the J call TRBJ1-2, with D possibly being TRBD1 (5 bases). Trimming shortened V by 3 bases and J by 8 bases, and 16 bases separated the two germline ends. The CDR3 extends over 14 amino acids. Germline V gene lookup returns CDR1 SGHAT and CDR2 FQNNGV. The CDR3 here is CASSFFPGRVGYTF. In DNA, the CDR3 is TGTGCCAGCAGCTTTTTCCCAGGGCGGGTCGGCTACACCTTC. Combining the CDR3 with reference TRBV11-2 and TRBJ1-2 gives the whole variable domain EAGVAQSPRYKIIEKRQSVAFWCNPISGHATLYWYQQILGQGPKLLIQFQNNGVVDDSQLPKDRFSAERLKGVDSTLKIQPAKLEDSAVYLCASSFFPGRVGYTFGSGTRLTVV.

The chain has TRBV28 and TRBJ2-7; TRBD2 matches 12 bases. V was clipped by 4 bases and J by 5 bases; unmatched bases: 9. The CDR3 length is 16 residues. From germline, CDR1 is MDHEN and CDR2 SYDVKM. The CDR3 loop reads CASSSHLAGGPHEQYF. The CDR3 bases are TGTGCCAGCAGTTCCCATCTAGCGGGAGGGCCCCACGAGCAGTACTTC.

The chain combines TRBV9 with TRBJ2-1; D is unclear. Germline CDR1 SGDLS, CDR2 YYNGEE. This CDR3 is 13 amino acids long. Deletions cut 2 bases from V and 10 bases from J, with 13 bases between. The CDR3 sequence is CASSVSLGKEQFF. The CDR3, as DNA: TGTGCCAGCAGCGTGTCATTAGGGAAAGAGCAGTTCTTC.

The chain uses TRBV29-1 and TRBJ2-2; a possible D gene is TRBD2 (5 bases). From germline, CDR1 is SQVTM and CDR2 ANQGSEA. Trimming stripped 3 bases from V and 1 base from J, with 12 bases between. The CDR3 is made up of 15 amino acids. Here the CDR3 DNA reads TGCAGCGTTGAGTGGCAGACTATGAACACCGGGGAGCTGTTTTTT. Translating it yields CSVEWQTMNTGELFF.

This clonotype has just one count. The chain employs TRBV15 and TRBJ1-2; perhaps TRBD1 as D (6 bases). The CDR3 has 15 amino acids. The germline gives CDR1 LNHNV, CDR2 YYDKDF (reference sequence). V lost 0 bases and J lost 2, with 10 bases in between. The CDR3 DNA reads as TGTGCCACCAGCAGAGATCGGGGGGCGAACTATGGCTACACCTTC. This encodes CATSRDRGANYGYTF.